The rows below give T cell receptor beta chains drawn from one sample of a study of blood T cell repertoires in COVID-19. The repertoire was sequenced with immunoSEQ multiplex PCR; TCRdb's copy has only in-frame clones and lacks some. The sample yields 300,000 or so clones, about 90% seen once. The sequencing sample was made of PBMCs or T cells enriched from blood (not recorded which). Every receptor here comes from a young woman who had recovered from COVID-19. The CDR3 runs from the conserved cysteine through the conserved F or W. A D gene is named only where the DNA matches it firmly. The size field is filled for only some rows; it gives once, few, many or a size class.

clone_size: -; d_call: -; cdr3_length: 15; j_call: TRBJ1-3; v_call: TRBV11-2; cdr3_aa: CASSPDSGVGNTIYF; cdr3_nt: TGTGCCAGCAGCCCTGACTCAGGGGTCGGAAACACCATATATTTT
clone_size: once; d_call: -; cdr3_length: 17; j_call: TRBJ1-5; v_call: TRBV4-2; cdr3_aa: CASSQDPHRLVYQPQHF; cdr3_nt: TGTGCCAGCAGCCAAGATCCGCACAGGTTAGTCTATCAGCCCCAGCATTTT
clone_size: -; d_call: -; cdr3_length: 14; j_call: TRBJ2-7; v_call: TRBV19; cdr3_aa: CASSTPGRAREQYF; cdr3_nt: TGTGCCAGTAGTACCCCCGGCAGGGCAAGGGAGCAGTACTTC
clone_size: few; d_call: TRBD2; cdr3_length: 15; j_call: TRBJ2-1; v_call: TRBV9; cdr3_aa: CASSAGLAGVDEQFF; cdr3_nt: TGTGCCAGCAGCGCAGGGCTAGCGGGGGTGGATGAGCAGTTCTTC
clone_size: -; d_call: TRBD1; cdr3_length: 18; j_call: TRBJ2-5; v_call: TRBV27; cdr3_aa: CASSLNNPGQGAQETQYF; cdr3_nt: TGTGCCAGCAGTCTCAACAACCCCGGACAGGGGGCCCAAGAGACCCAGTACTTC
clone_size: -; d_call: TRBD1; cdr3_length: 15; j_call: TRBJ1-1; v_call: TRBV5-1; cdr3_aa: CASSLVSRGYTEAFF; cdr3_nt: TGCGCCAGCAGCTTGGTGTCCAGGGGGTACACTGAAGCTTTCTTT
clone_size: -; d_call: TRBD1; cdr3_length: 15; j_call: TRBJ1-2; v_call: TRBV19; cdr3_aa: CASSRPGQGVYGYTF; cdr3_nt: TGTGCCAGTAGTAGACCGGGACAGGGGGTCTATGGCTACACCTTC
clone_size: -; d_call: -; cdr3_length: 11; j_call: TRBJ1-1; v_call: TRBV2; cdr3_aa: CASRGAAEAFF; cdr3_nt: TGTGCCAGCAGGGGGGCCGCTGAAGCTTTCTTT
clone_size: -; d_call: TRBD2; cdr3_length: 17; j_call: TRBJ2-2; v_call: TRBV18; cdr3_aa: CASSPRAGGPSAGELFF; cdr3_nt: TGTGCCAGCTCACCACGGGCGGGGGGGCCATCGGCGGGGGAGCTGTTTTTT
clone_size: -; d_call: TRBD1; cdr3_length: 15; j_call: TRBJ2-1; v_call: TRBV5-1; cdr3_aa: CASSLVQGAGNEQFF; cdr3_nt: TGCGCCAGCAGCTTGGTACAGGGGGCCGGCAATGAGCAGTTCTTC
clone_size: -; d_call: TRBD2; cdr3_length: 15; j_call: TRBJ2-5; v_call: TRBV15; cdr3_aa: CATSRSRTSLETQYF; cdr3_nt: TGTGCCACCAGCAGATCGCGGACTAGCCTAGAGACCCAGTACTTC
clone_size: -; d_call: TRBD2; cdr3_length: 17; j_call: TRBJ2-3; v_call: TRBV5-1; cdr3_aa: CASSYPGLAGVRDTQYF; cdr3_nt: TGCGCCAGCAGCTACCCGGGACTAGCGGGGGTGCGAGATACGCAGTATTTT
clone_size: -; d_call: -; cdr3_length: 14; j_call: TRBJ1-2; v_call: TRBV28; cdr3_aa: CASSRVRSNYGYTF; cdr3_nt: TGTGCCAGCAGCCGCGTGAGGTCCAACTATGGCTACACCTTC
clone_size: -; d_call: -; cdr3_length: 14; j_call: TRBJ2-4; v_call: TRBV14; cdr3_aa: CASSQGGAGNIQYF; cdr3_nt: TGTGCCAGCAGCCAAGGGGGCGCCGGAAACATTCAGTACTTC
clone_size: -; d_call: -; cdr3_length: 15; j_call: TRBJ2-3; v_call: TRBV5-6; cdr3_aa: CASGSRGTNTDTQYF; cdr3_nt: TGTGCCAGCGGATCCAGGGGAACGAACACAGATACGCAGTATTTT
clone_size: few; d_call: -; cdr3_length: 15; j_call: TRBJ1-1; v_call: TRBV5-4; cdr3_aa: CASSLAAGGNPEAFF; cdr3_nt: TGTGCCAGCAGCTTGGCCGCCGGAGGAAACCCTGAAGCTTTCTTT
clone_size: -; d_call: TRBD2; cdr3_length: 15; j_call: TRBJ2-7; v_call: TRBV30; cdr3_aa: CAWSVGGDQLYEQYF; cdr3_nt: TGTGCCTGGAGTGTTGGGGGGGATCAACTATACGAGCAGTACTTC
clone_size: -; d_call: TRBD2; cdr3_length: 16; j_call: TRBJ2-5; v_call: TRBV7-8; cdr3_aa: CASSGAGLAGQETQYF; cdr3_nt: TGTGCCAGCAGCGGAGCGGGACTAGCGGGCCAAGAGACCCAGTACTTC
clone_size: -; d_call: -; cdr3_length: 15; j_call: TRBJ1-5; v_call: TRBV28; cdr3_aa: CASSPSRVGPQPQHF; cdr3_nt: TGTGCCAGCAGTCCCTCGAGGGTAGGGCCTCAGCCCCAGCATTTT
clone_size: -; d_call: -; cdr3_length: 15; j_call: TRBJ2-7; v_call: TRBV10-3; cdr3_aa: CAISEPSTSSYEQYF; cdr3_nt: TGTGCCATCAGTGAGCCGTCGACATCCTCCTACGAGCAGTACTTC